The TCR beta chain under discussion was sequenced for a study of blood T cell repertoires in COVID-19. Study information: The United States, Italy and Spain supplied acute and convalescent COVID-19 samples. T cells, B-cell-depleted T cells, or PBMCs supplied cDNA or gDNA.

The CDR3 spans 13 residues. V was shortened by 6 bases and J by 1 base, with 7 bases between the two germline ends. Germline V CDR1 and CDR2: MDHEN, SYDVKM. Data came from immunoSEQ multiplex PCR; TCRdb stores just in-frame clones and leaves some out. The repertoire has roughly 200,000 clones, 60% to 85% of them found once; the top ten carry less than 6%. The sequencing sample was made of peripheral blood. This sequence was found in a woman aged 70-85 years with acute or convalescent COVID-19. The chain employs TRBV28 and TRBJ2-1, with D tentatively TRBD1 (6 bases). DNA of the CDR3: TGTGCCAGCAGAGGACAGTCCTACAATGAGCAGTTCTTC. It codes for CASRGQSYNEQFF.